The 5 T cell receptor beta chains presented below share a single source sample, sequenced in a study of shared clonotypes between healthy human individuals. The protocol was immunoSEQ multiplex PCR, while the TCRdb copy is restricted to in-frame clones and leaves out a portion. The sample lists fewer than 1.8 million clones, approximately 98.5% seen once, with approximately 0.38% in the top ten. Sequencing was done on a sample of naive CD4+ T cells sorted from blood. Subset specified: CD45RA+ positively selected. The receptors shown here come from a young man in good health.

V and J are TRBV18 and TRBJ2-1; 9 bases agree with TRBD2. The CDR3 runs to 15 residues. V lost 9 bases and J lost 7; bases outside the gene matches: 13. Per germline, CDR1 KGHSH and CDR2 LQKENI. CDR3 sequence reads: CASTSREGLWNEQFF. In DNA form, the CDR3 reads TGTGCCAGTACCTCGCGGGAGGGCCTTTGGAATGAGCAGTTCTTC.

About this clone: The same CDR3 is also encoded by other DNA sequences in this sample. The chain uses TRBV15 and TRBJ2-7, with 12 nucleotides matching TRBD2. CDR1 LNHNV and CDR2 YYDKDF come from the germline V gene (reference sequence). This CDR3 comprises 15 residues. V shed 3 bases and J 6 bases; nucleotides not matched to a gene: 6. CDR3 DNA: TGTGCCACCAGCAGCAGACTAGCGGGAGACGGCGAGCAGTACTTC. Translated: CATSSRLAGDGEQYF. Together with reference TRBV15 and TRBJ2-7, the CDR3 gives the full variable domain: DAMVIQNPRYQVTQFGKPVTLSCSQTLNHNVMYWYQQKSSQAPKLLFHYYDKDFNNEADTPDNFQSRRPNTSFCFLDIRSPGLGDTAMYLCATSSRLAGDGEQYFGPGTRLTVT.

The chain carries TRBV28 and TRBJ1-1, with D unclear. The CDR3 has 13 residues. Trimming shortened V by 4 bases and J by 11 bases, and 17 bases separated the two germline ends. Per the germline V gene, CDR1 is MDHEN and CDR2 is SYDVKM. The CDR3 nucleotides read TGTGCCAGCAGTTCACCCGTGGCCTCATCGGCTTTCTTT. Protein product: CASSSPVASSAFF. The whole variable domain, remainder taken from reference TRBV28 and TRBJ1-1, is DVKVTQSSRYLVKRTGEKVFLECVQDMDHENMFWYRQDPGLGLRLIYFSYDVKMKEKGDIPEGYSVSREKKERFSLILESASTNQTSMYLCASSSPVASSAFFGQGTRLTVV.

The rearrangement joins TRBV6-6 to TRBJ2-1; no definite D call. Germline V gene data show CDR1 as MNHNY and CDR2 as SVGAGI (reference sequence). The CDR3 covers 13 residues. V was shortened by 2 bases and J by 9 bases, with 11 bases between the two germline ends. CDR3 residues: CASSYTVQLEQFF. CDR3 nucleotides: TGTGCCAGCAGTTACACCGTACAACTTGAGCAGTTCTTC.

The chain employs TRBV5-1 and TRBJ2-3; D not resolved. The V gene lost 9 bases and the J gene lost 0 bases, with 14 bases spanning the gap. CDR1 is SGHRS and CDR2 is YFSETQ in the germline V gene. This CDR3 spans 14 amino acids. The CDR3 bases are TGCGCCACCCGGAACGGATCTAGCACAGATACGCAGTATTTT. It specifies CATRNGSSTDTQYF. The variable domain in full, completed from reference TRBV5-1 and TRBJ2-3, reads KAGVTQTPRYLIKTRGQQVTLSCSPISGHRSVSWYQQTPGQGLQFLFEYFSETQRNKGNFPGRFSGRQFSNSRSEMNVSTLELGDSALYLCATRNGSSTDTQYFGPGTRLTVL.